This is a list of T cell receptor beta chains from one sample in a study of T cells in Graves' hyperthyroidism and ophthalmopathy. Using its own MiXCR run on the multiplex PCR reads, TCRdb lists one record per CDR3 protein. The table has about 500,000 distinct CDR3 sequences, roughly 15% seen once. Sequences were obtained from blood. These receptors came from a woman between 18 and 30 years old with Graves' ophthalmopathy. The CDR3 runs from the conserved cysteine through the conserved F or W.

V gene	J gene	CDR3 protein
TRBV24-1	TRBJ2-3	CATRGWADTDTQYF
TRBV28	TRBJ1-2	CASSESGQKSYGYTF
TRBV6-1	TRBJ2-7	CASSEEDSYEQYF
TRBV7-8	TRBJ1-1	CASSLDNVGEAFF
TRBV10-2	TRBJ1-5	CASSEEWDYSNQPQHF
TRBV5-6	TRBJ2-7	CASSSGTDEQYF
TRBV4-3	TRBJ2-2	CASSQAGGLLTGELFF
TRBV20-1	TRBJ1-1	CSASTGFLATEAFF
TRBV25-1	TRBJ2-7	CASSEGTSGLYSPSSYEQYF
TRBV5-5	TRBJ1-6	CASSLLIRGTADSPLHF